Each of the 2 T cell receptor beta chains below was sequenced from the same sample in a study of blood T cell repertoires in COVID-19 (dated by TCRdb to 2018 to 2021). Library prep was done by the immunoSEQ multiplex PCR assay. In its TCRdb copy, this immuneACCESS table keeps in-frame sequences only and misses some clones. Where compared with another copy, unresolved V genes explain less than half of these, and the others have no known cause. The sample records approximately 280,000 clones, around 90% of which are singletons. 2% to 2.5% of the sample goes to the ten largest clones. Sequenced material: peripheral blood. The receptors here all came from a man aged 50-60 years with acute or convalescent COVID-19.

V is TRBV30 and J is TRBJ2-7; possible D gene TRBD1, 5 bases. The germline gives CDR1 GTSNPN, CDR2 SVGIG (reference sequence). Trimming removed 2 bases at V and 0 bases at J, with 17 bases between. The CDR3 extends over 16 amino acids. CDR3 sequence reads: CAWSRPTQGSSYEQYF. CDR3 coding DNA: TGTGCCTGGAGTCGCCCAACCCAGGGAAGCTCCTACGAGCAGTACTTC.

The DNA for the CDR3 is TGTGCCAGTACACAGGGGTTGAGCAATCAGCCCCAGCATTTT. Translation: CASTQGLSNQPQHF. This chain connects TRBV3-1 (or the pseudogene TRBV3-2) to TRBJ1-5; 7 bases map to TRBD1. Looked up from germline, CDR1 is LGHDT and CDR2 is YNNKEL (reference sequence). This CDR3 comprises 14 residues. V shed 9 bases, J shed 1 base, and the junction held 6 bases outside the gene matches.